Listed below are T cell receptor beta chains from one sample, sequenced in a study of metastatic and nonmetastatic thyroid tumors. TCRdb re-called the PCR reads through MiXCR. The data hold about 8,000 clones, with about 19% observed a single time. Material: adjacent normal tissue. These receptors were taken from a female donor with papillary thyroid cancer or a benign thyroid nodule (not recorded which). Some clones in this sample may be carry-over from other donors' samples. Both conserved end residues are part of each CDR3. The order of the fields is V gene, J gene, D gene, clone size, CDR3 length, CDR3 DNA, CDR3 protein. The D gene is left open where the match is weak. Clone size is shown for a subset of rows, as once, few, many or a class of expanded clone.

>TRBV4-1|TRBJ1-2|.|medium-sized|15
TGCGCCAGCAGCCAAGCCTCCGGACAGTTCTATGGCTACACCTTC
CASSQASGQFYGYTF
>TRBV20-1|TRBJ1-2|.|large|15
TGCAGTGCTAGAGACGCTACACGCCCTATCTATGGCTACACCTTC
CSARDATRPIYGYTF
>TRBV11-3|TRBJ2-3|TRBD2|medium-sized|15
TGTGCCAGCAGCTTTAGCGGGGACGGCACAGATACGCAGTATTTT
CASSFSGDGTDTQYF
>TRBV30|TRBJ1-1|.|.|13
TGCGCCTGGAATTGGCGCATGAGCACTGAAGCTTTCTTC
CAWNWRMSTEAFF
>TRBV10-2|TRBJ2-7|.|.|12
TGCGCCAGCAGTCCTCGGGGGTACGAGCAGTACTTC
CASSPRGYEQYF
>TRBV7-9|TRBJ2-3|TRBD1|many|16
TGTGCCAGCAGCTTAGCGGTTACAGGGGGCTGGGATACGCAGTATTTT
CASSLAVTGGWDTQYF
>TRBV28|TRBJ2-7|TRBD1|medium-sized|14
TGTGCCAGCATTACAGGGGGTGGGCTGTACGAGCAGTACTTC
CASITGGGLYEQYF
>TRBV6-5|TRBJ2-2|TRBD1|medium-sized|16
TGTGCCAGCAGTTATAAGTTGGGACAGGAAGCCGGGGAGCTGTTTTTT
CASSYKLGQEAGELFF
>TRBV19|TRBJ2-5|TRBD1|many|14
TGTGCCAGTAGTAGACGACAGGGACAAGAGACCCAGTACTTC
CASSRRQGQETQYF
>TRBV5-1|TRBJ2-1|.|medium-sized|15
TGCGCCAGCAGCCCAGACCCGGGAAGCCACAATGAGCAGTTCTTC
CASSPDPGSHNEQFF
>TRBV20-1|TRBJ1-6|.|medium-sized|16
TGCAGTGCTAGAGCCGGGGAGATCGCCTATAATTCACCCCTCCACTTT
CSARAGEIAYNSPLHF
>TRBV10-1|TRBJ2-1|TRBD2|few|15
TGCGCCAGCACAGGGGCTAGCGGGGGCTACTGTGAGCAGTTCTTC
CASTGASGGYCEQFF
>TRBV6-1|TRBJ1-1|.|medium-sized|13
TGTGCCAGCACAGAGACGGAGAACACTGAAGCTTTCTTT
CASTETENTEAFF
>TRBV6-1|TRBJ2-2|TRBD1|medium-sized|13
TGTGCCAGCAGTAGACAGGGGGCCGGGGAGCTGTTTTTT
CASSRQGAGELFF
>TRBV12-5|TRBJ1-1|TRBD1|few|13
TGTGCTAGTGGCTGGGACAGTCACACTGAAGCTTTCTTT
CASGWDSHTEAFF
>TRBV7-9|TRBJ1-3|.|few|14
TGTGCCAGCAGCACTGGACAAACTGGAAACACCATATATTTT
CASSTGQTGNTIYF
>TRBV27|TRBJ1-2|.|.|16
TGTGCTAGCAGGCCCCTTGTACAGGGATCTAACTATGGCTACACCTTC
CASRPLVQGSNYGYTF
>TRBV19|TRBJ2-5|.|medium-sized|14
TGTGCCAGTAGTATCGGGGGAGGGGGGGAGACCCAGTACTTC
CASSIGGGGETQYF
>TRBV27|TRBJ1-5|TRBD1|medium-sized|16
TGTGCCAGCAGTCCCATCGGACAGGGTAGCAATCAGCCCCAGCATTTT
CASSPIGQGSNQPQHF
>TRBV7-9|TRBJ2-3|TRBD2|many|16
TGTGCCAGCACCAAGGGGCCTAGCGGGAGCTCAGATACGCAGTATTTT
CASTKGPSGSSDTQYF
>TRBV6-1|TRBJ2-7|.|medium-sized|14
TGTGCCAGCAGTCCCGGGACAAGGGCCTGGGAGCAGTACTTC
CASSPGTRAWEQYF
>TRBV6-1|TRBJ2-5|TRBD2|medium-sized|14
TGTGCCAGCGCTAGCGGGGGGCCCCCCGAGACCCAGTACTTC
CASASGGPPETQYF
>TRBV20-1|TRBJ1-5|TRBD1|medium-sized|15
TGCAGTGCTAGTACGACAGGGTATAGCAATCAGCCCCAGCATTTT
CSASTTGYSNQPQHF
>TRBV7-8|TRBJ2-1|.|medium-sized|14
TGTGCCAGCAGCTACAGTATTTCCTACAATGAGCAGTTCTTC
CASSYSISYNEQFF
>TRBV20-1|TRBJ2-7|.|many|11
TGCAGTGCTAGAGGGGGATACGAGCAGTACTTC
CSARGGYEQYF
>TRBV7-2|TRBJ2-3|.|medium-sized|15
TGTGCCAGCAGCTCCCGACCCCTAATCACAGATACGCAGTATTTT
CASSSRPLITDTQYF